The clone carrying this T cell receptor beta chain was counted a few times. The CDR3 spans 16 residues. After removal of 4 bases from V and 5 bases from J, the junction contained 10 bases not matched to a gene. CDR1 is LGHDT and CDR2 is YNNKEL in the germline V gene (reference sequence). The data originate from a study of blood T cell repertoires in COVID-19. The overall study: Sites across the United States, Italy and Spain contributed samples from acute and convalescent COVID-19.

Profiling relied on immunoSEQ multiplex PCR, and the TCRdb table lists in-frame clones only, not all of them. Of 200,000 to 300,000 clones listed, about nine tenths were seen once; the top ten hold less than 1.6%. The receptor was derived from a woman in her thirties or forties who had recovered from COVID-19. The sequenced sample was peripheral blood. The V call is TRBV3-1 (or the pseudogene TRBV3-2), the J call TRBJ1-4, with 7 bases fitting TRBD1. The CDR3 loop is CASSPDRQGWNEKLFF. CDR3 nucleotides: TGTGCCAGCAGCCCTGATCGACAGGGATGGAATGAAAAACTGTTTTTT.